This T cell receptor (beta chain) appears in the sequencing data of a study of CD8 T cells in ankylosing spondylitis. The study's findings and limits: For ankylosing spondylitis blood, a TCR beta motif of several highly homologous variants appeared characteristic. Before this, some motif variants had been reported in reactive arthritis synovial fluid and blood. In peripheral blood, disease-linked CD8+ clones occurred at relatively low frequencies.

Construction of TCR beta libraries was performed using quantitative 5'-RACE with molecular barcodes. TCRdb processed the 5' RACE reads anew with MiXCR; each CDR3 protein has one entry. The sample lists 700,000 to 850,000 distinct CDR3 sequences; about 12% were seen once. CDR3 length equals 14 residues. Germline V gene lookup returns CDR1 SGHTA and CDR2 FQGNSA. V gave up 5 bases and J gave up 2 bases, with 10 bases separating them. This clonotype was picked up a small number of times. What it binds is not known. This rearrangement joins TRBV7-2 to TRBJ2-1, with D perhaps being TRBD1 or TRBD2 (6 bases each). Sequenced input: blood, either unsorted or a sorted T cell fraction (not recorded which). The clonotype originates from a male donor with ankylosing spondylitis. Here the CDR3 DNA reads TGTGCCAGCAGCAGGGGGGTTACCTACAATGAGCAGTTCTTC. Amino acids: CASSRGVTYNEQFF.